The source of this TCR beta chain is a study of T cell repertoires in cytomegalovirus infection. Study summary: An indication of both CMV infection and matching HLA type came from public TCR beta signatures. Broader study findings: Individuals carrying CMV plus the relevant HLA were identified by cumulative frequency of public TCR beta families. CMV-specific HLA-C-restricted TCR beta clonotypes dominated the ex vivo response.

TCRdb re-called the reads through MiXCR, storing one row per CDR3 protein. Here the sample spans roughly 640,000 distinct CDR3 sequences, more than 20% being singletons. The CDR3 extends over 13 amino acids. In germline, CDR1 is MNHEY, CDR2 SMNVEV (reference sequence). V was pared by 8 bases and J by 0 bases, with 4 bases of the junction left unmatched. This clonotype came up a few times. Its antigen is still unknown. The specimen sequenced was CD8+ T cells from PBMCs. The sequence came from a human donor in good health (CMV status not recorded). Some clones in this sample may be carry-over from other donors' samples. The chain joins TRBV27 to TRBJ2-7; TRBD2 matches 7 bases. CDR3 sequence (DNA): TGTGCCAGCGCTAGCGGCTCCTCCTACGAGCAGTACTTC. Encoded protein: CASASGSSYEQYF.